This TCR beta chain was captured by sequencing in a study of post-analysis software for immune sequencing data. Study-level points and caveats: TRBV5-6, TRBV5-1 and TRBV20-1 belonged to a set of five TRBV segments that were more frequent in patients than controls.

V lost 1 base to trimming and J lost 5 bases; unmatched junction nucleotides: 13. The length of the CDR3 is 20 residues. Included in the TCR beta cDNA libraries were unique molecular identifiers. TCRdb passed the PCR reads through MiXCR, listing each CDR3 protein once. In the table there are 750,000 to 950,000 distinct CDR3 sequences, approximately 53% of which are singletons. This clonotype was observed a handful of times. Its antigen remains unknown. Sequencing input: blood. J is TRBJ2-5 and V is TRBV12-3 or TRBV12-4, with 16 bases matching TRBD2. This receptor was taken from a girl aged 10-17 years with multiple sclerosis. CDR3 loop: CASSLVFGTLGLAGGETQYF. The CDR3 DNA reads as TGTGCCAGCAGTTTAGTCTTCGGGACTCTGGGACTAGCGGGGGGGGAGACCCAGTACTTC.